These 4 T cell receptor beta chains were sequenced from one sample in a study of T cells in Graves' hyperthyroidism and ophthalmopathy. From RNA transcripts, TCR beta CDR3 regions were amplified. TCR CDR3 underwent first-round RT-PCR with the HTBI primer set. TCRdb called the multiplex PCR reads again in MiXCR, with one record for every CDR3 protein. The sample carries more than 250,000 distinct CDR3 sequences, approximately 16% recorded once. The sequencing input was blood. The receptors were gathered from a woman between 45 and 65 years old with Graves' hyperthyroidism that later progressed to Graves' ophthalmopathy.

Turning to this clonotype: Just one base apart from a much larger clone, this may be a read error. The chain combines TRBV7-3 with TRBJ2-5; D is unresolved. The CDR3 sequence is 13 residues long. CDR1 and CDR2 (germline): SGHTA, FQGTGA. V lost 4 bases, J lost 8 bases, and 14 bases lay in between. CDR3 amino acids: CASSSCMGPTQYF. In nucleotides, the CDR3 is TGTGCCAGCAGCTCCTGCATGGGCCCAACCCAGTACTTC.

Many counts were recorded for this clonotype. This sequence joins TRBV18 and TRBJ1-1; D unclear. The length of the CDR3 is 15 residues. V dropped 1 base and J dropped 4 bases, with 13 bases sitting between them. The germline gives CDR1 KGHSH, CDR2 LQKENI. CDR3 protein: CASSPRVDKGTEAFF. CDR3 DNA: TGTGCCAGCTCACCACGGGTTGATAAGGGCACTGAAGCTTTCTTT.

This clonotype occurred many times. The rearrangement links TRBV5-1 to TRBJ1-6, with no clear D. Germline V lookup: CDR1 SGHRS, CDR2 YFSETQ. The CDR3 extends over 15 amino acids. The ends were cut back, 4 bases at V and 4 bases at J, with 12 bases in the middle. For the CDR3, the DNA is TGCGCCAGCAGCCCGAGAGGCCAGTATAATTCACCCCTCCACTTT. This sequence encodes CASSPRGQYNSPLHF.

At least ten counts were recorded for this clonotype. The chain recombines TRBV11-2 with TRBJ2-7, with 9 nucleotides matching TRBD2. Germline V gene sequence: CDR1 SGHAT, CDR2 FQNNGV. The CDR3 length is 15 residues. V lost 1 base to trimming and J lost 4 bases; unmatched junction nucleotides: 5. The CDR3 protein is CASSLAGGRGYEQYF. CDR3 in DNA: TGTGCCAGCAGCTTAGCTGGCGGGAGGGGGTACGAGCAGTACTTC.